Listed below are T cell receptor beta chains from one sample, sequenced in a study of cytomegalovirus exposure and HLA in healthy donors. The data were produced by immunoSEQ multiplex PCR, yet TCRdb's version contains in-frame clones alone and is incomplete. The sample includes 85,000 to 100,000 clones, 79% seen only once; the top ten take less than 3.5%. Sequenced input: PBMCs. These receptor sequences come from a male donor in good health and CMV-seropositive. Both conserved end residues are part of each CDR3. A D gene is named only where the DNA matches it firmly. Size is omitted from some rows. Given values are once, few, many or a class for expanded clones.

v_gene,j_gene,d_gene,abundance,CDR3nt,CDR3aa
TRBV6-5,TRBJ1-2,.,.,TGTGCCAGCAGGAGCGACAGACCCTCCTATGGCTACACCTTC,CASRSDRPSYGYTF
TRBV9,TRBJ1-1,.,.,TGTGCCAGCAGCGGCAGGGAGGATCGGGAAGCTTTCTTT,CASSGREDREAFF
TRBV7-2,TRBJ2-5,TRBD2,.,TGTGCCAGCAGCCCTACTAGCGGGGGGGAAGAGACCCAGTACTTC,CASSPTSGGEETQYF
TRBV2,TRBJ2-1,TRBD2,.,TGTGCCAGCAAACGGACTAGCGGGGACAGCCCCGAGCAGTTCTTC,CASKRTSGDSPEQFF
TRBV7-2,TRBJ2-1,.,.,TGTGCCAGCAGCGATAGACAGAGTACGTCCTCCTACAATGAGCAGTTCTTC,CASSDRQSTSSYNEQFF
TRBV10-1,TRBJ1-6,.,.,TGCGCCAGCAGTCTGGCAGGAAATTCACCCCTCCACTTT,CASSLAGNSPLHF
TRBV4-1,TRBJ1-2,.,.,TGCGCCAGCAGCCAATTTTGGGGGACACAGAGTTCTAATCCAAACTATGGCTACACCTTC,CASSQFWGTQSSNPNYGYTF
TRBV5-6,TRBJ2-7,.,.,TGTGCCAGCAGCCCTTTAGGGGCTGCCTACGAGCAGTACTTC,CASSPLGAAYEQYF
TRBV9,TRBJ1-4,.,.,TGTGCCAGCAGCTCCCGCGGGCAGCCTGGTGAAAAACTGTTTTTT,CASSSRGQPGEKLFF
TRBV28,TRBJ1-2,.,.,TGTGCCAGCAGTTTTGGCAGGGGCGGCGGCTACACCTTC,CASSFGRGGGYTF
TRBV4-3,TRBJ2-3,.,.,TGCGCCAGCAGCCCCAACCAGGGGGGCCGATTGTATTTT,CASSPNQGGRLYF
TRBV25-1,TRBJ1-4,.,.,TGTGCCAGCAGTGAATCCCTGGGCGGGACGGAAAAACTGTTTTTT,CASSESLGGTEKLFF
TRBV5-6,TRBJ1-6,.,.,TGTGCCAGCAGCTTCAGGGCAGTCAATTCACCCCTCCACTTT,CASSFRAVNSPLHF
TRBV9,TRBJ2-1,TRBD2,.,TGTGCCAGCAGCGCTTTTTTAGCGGGGGAAGGGAATGAGCAGTTCTTC,CASSAFLAGEGNEQFF
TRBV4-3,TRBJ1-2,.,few,TGCGCCAGCAGCCAAGAAACAGGGAACTATGGCTACACCTTC,CASSQETGNYGYTF
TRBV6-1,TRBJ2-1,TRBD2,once,TGTGCCAGCAGTGTACTAGCGGGGGGCTACAATGAGCAGTTCTTC,CASSVLAGGYNEQFF
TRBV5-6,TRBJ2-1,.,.,TGTGCCAGCAGCTCTAGGGGGGGGTGGAATGAGCAGTTCTTC,CASSSRGGWNEQFF
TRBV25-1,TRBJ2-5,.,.,TGTGCCAGCAGTGAAGTTGGCCGGAGCACCCAGTACTTC,CASSEVGRSTQYF
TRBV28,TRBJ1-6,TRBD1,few,TGTGCCAGCAGACCAGACAGGGGGAATTCACCCCTCCACTTT,CASRPDRGNSPLHF
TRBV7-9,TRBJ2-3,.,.,TGTGCCAGCAGCTTAGACCAGAATACGCAGTATTTT,CASSLDQNTQYF
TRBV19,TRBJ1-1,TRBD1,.,TGTGCCAGTACCGTGACCGGGACAGTTAACACTGAAGCTTTCTTT,CASTVTGTVNTEAFF
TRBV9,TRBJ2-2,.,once,TGTGCCAGCAGCGTAGCTAGTATGCGGCACACCGGGGAGCTGTTTTTT,CASSVASMRHTGELFF
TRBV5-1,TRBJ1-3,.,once,TGCGCCAGCAGCTTGGCCCCCGTCTCTGGAAACACCATATATTTT,CASSLAPVSGNTIYF
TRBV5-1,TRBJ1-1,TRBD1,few,TGCGCCAGCAGCCCACGGACAGGGCAGGGGAACACTGAAGCTTTCTTT,CASSPRTGQGNTEAFF
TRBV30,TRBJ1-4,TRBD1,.,TGTGCCTTAAGACAGGGAGATGAAAAACTGTTTTTT,CALRQGDEKLFF
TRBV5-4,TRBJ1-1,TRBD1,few,TGTGCCAGCAGCCCGGGGACAGGTGTTGAAGCTTTCTTT,CASSPGTGVEAFF
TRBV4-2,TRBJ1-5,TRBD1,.,TGTGCCAGCAGCCAAGATGCAGGGGGTCAGCCCCAGCATTTT,CASSQDAGGQPQHF
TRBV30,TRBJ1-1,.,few,TGTGCCTGGACCCGGGGGACTGAAGCTTTCTTT,CAWTRGTEAFF
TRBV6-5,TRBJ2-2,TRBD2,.,TGTGCCAGCACTCCTAGCGGGGGCGTCGGGGAGCTGTTTTTT,CASTPSGGVGELFF
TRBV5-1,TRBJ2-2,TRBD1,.,TGCGCCAGCAAACCGGGACAGGGGAACACCGGGGAGCTGTTTTTT,CASKPGQGNTGELFF
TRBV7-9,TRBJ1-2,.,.,TGTGCCAGCAGCCCAGGCGCAGGGGCAAACTATGGCTACACCTTC,CASSPGAGANYGYTF
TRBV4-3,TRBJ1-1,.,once,TGCGCCAGCAGGAGAGGGATGAGCACTGAAGCTTTCTTT,CASRRGMSTEAFF
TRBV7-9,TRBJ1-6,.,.,TGTGCCAGCGGGAGAGGAAATTCACCCCTCCACTTT,CASGRGNSPLHF